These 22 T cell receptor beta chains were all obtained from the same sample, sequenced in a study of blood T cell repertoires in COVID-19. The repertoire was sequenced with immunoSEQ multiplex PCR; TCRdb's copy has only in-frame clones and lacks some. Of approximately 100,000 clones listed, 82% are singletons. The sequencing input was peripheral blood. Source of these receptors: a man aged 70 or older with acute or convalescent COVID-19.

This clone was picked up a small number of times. The CDR3 DNA reads TGTGCCAGCAGCCAAGGCGCCTATGGCTACACCTTC. It codes for CASSQGAYGYTF. The chain is built from TRBV3-1 (or the pseudogene TRBV3-2) and TRBJ1-2, with D unresolved. The V end lost 1 base, the J end lost 4 bases, and 4 bases lay between the germline ends. Looked up from germline, CDR1 is LGHDT and CDR2 is YNNKEL (reference sequence). The CDR3 extends over 12 amino acids.

The CDR3 is CASSLVGLAGEGETQYF. Here the CDR3 DNA reads TGCGCCAGCAGCTTGGTAGGCCTAGCGGGGGAAGGGGAGACCCAGTACTTC. V and J are TRBV5-1 and TRBJ2-5, with TRBD2 matching over 10 bases. V shed 0 bases and J 5 bases; nucleotides not matched to a gene: 10. Germline V gene sequence: CDR1 SGHRS, CDR2 YFSETQ. The CDR3 covers 17 residues. Complete variable domain (other parts from reference TRBV5-1 and TRBJ2-5): KAGVTQTPRYLIKTRGQQVTLSCSPISGHRSVSWYQQTPGQGLQFLFEYFSETQRNKGNFPGRFSGRQFSNSRSEMNVSTLELGDSALYLCASSLVGLAGEGETQYFGPGTRLLVL.

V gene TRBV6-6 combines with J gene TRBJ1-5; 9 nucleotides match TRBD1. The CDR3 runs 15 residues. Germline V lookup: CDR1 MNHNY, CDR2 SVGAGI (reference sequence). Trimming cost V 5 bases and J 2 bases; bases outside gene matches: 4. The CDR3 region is CASSKQGAGNQPQHF. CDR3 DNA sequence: TGTGCCAGCAGTAAACAGGGGGCAGGCAATCAGCCCCAGCATTTT.

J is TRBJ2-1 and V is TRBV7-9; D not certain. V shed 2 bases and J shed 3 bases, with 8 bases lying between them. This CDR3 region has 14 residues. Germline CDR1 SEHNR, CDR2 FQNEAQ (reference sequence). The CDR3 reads CASSLITSYNEQFF. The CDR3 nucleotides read TGTGCCAGCAGCTTAATCACGAGCTACAATGAGCAGTTCTTC.

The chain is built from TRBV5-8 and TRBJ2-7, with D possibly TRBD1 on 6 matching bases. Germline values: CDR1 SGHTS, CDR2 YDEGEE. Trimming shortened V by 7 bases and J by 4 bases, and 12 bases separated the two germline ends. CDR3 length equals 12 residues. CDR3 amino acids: CASDRLKYEQYF. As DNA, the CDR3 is TGTGCCAGCGACAGGTTAAAATACGAGCAGTACTTC.

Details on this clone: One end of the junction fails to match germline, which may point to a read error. Written as DNA, the CDR3 is TGTGCCAGCAGCTTGCGGGGAGCCTTCATCTTC. Translating gives CASSLRGAFIF. The V call is TRBV5-5, the J call TRBJ2-7, with TRBD2 as a possible D gene (5 bases). CDR3 length: 11 amino acids. Germline V CDR1 and CDR2: SGHKS, YYEKEE (reference sequence).

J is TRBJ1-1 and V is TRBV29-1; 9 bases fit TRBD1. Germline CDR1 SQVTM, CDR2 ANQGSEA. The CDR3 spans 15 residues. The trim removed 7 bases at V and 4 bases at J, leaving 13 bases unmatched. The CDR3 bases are TGCAGCGCATACCTACAGGGGGCGCGGAGCACTGAAGCTTTCTTT. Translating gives CSAYLQGARSTEAFF. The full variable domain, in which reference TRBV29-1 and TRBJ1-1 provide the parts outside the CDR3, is SAVISQKPSRDICQRGTSLTIQCQVDSQVTMMFWYRQQPGQSLTLIATANQGSEATYESGFVIDKFPISRPNLTFSTLTVSNMSPEDSSIYLCSAYLQGARSTEAFFGQGTRLTVV.

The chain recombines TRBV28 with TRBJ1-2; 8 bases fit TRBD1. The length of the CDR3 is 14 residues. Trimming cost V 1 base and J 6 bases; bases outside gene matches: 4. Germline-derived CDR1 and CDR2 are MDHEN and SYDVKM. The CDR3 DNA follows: TGTGCCAGCAGTTTATTGCTCAGGGGGCATGGCTACACCTTC. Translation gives CASSLLLRGHGYTF.

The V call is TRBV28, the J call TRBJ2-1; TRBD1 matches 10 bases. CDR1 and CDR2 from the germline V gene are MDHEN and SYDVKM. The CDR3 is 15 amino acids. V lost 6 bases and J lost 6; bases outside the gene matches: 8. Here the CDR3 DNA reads TGTGCCAGCAGCAGGACAGGGGGGAAGAGCAATGAGCAGTTCTTC. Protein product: CASSRTGGKSNEQFF.

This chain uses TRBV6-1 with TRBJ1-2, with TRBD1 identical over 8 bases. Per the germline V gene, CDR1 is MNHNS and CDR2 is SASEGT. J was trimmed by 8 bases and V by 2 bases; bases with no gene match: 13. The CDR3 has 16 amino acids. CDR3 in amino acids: CASSESSTGETRGYTF. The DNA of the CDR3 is TGTGCCAGCAGTGAATCTTCGACAGGGGAGACTAGAGGCTACACCTTC.

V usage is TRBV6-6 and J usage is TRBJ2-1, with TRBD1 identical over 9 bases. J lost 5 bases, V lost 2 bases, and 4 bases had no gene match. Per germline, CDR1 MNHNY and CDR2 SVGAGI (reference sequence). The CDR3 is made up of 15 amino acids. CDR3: CASSYGDRVDNEQFF. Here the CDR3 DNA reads TGTGCCAGCAGTTACGGGGACAGGGTCGACAATGAGCAGTTCTTC.

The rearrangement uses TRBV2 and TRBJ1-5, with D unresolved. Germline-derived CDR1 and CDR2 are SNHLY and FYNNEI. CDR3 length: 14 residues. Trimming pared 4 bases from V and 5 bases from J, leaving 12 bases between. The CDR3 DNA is TGTGCCAGCAGTGGTGGGAGGATCGATCAGCCCCAGCATTTT. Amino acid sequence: CASSGGRIDQPQHF.

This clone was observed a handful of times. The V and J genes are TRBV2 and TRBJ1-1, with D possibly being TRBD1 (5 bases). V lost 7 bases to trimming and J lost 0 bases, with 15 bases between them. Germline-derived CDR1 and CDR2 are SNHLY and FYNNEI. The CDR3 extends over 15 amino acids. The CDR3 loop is CASTDQGPMNTEAFF. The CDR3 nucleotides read TGTGCCAGCACGGACCAGGGTCCCATGAACACTGAAGCTTTCTTT.

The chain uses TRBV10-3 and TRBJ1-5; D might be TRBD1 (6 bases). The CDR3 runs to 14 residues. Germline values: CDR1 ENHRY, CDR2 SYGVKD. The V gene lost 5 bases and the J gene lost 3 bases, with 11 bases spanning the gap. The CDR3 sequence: CAISPGQNNQPQHF. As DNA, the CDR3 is TGTGCCATCAGTCCTGGACAGAACAATCAGCCCCAGCATTTT.

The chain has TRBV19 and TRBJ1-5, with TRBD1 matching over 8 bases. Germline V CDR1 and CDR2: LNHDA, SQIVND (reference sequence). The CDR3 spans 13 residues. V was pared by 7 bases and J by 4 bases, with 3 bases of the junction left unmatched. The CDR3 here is CASNDRGNQPQHF. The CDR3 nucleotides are TGTGCCAGTAACGACAGGGGTAATCAGCCCCAGCATTTT.

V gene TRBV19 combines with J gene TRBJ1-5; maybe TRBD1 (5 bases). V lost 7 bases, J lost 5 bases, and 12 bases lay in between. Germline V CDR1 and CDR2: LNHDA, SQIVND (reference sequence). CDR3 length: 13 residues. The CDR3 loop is CASKGTGDQPQHF. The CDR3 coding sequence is TGTGCCAGTAAAGGGACGGGAGATCAGCCCCAGCATTTT. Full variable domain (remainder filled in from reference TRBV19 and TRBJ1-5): DGGITQSPKYLFRKEGQNVTLSCEQNLNHDAMYWYRQDPGQGLRLIYYSQIVNDFQKGDIAEGYSVSREKKESFPLTVTSAQKNPTAFYLCASKGTGDQPQHFGDGTRLSIL.

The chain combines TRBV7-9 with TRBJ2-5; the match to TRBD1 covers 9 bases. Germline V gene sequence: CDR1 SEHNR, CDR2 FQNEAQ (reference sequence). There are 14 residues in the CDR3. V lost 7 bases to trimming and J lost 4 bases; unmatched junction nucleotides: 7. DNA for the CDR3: TGTGCCAGCATCCCTACAGGGGGCTTAGAGACCCAGTACTTC. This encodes CASIPTGGLETQYF. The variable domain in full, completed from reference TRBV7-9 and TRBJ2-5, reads DTGVSQNPRHKITKRGQNVTFRCDPISEHNRLYWYRQTLGQGPEFLTYFQNEAQLEKSRLLSDRFSAERPKGSFSTLEIQRTEQGDSAMYLCASIPTGGLETQYFGPGTRLLVL.

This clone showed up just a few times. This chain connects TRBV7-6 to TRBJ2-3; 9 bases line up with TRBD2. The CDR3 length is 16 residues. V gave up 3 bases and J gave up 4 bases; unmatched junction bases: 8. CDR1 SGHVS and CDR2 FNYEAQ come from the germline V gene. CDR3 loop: CASSFSAGGPSDTQYF. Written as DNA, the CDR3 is TGTGCCAGCAGCTTTTCTGCGGGGGGGCCTTCAGATACGCAGTATTTT.

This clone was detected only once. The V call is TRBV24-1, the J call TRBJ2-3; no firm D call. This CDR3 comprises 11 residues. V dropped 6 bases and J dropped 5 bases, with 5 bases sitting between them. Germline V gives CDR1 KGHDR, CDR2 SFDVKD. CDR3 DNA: TGTGCCACCAGTTCGGGAGATACGCAGTATTTT. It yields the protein CATSSGDTQYF.

This chain's CDR3 is CASSPGGNQPQHF. For the CDR3, the DNA is TGTGCCAGCAGCCCGGGGGGGAATCAGCCCCAGCATTTT. The chain links TRBV9 to TRBJ1-5, with D possibly matching TRBD1 (5 bases). The CDR3 runs to 13 residues. The V end was cut by 4 bases, the J end by 4 bases, with 9 bases between. Per the germline V gene, CDR1 is SGDLS and CDR2 is YYNGEE.

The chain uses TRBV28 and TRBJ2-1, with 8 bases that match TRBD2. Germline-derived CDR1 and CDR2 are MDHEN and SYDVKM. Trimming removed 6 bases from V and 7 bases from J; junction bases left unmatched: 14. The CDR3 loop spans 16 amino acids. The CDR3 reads CASSGLGTSGRNEQFF. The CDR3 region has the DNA TGTGCCAGCAGCGGGCTAGGAACTAGCGGTAGAAATGAGCAGTTCTTC. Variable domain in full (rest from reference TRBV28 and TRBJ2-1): DVKVTQSSRYLVKRTGEKVFLECVQDMDHENMFWYRQDPGLGLRLIYFSYDVKMKEKGDIPEGYSVSREKKERFSLILESASTNQTSMYLCASSGLGTSGRNEQFFGPGTRLTVL.

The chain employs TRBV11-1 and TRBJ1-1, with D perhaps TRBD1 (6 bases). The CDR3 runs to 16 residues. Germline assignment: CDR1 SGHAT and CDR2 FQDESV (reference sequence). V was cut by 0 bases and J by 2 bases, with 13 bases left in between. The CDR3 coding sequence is TGTGCCAGCAGCTTAGCGGGGGCGTTATTTAACACTGAAGCTTTCTTT. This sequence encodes CASSLAGALFNTEAFF.